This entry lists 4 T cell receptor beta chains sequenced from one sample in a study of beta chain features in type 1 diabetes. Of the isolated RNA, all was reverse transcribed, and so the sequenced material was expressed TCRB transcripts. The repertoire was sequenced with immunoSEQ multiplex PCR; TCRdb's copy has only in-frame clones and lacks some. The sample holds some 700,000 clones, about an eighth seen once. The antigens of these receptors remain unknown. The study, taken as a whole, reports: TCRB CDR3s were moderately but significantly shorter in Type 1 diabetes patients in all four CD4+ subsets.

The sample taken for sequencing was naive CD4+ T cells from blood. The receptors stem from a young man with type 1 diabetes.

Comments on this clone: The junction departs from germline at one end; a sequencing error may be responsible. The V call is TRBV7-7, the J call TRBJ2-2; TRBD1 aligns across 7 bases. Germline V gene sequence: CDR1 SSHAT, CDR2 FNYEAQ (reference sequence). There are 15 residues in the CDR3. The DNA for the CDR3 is TGTGCTAGCAGCTCCAGAGACAGGGTCGGCGGGGAGCTGTTTTTT. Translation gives CASSSRDRVGGELFF. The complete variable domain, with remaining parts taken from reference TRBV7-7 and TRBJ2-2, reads GAGVSQSPRYKVTKRGQDVTLRCDPISSHATLYWYQQALGQGPEFLTYFNYEAQPDKSGLPSDRFSAERPEGSISTLTIQRTEQRDSAMYRCASSSRDRVGGELFFGEGSRLTVL.

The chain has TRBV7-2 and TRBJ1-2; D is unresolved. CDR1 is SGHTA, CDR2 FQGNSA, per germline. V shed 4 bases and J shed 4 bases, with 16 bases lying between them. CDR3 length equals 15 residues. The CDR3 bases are TGTGCCAGCAGCTCCAGGCCCTTATCCAGCTATGGCTACACCTTC. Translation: CASSSRPLSSYGYTF.

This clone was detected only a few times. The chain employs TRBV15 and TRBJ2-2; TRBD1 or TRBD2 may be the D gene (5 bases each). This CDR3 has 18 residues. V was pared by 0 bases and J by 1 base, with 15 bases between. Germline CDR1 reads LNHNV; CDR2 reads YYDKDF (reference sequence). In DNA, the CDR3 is TGTGCCACCAGCAGAGATACGGGGACGGTCTTGAACACCGGGGAGCTGTTTTTT. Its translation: CATSRDTGTVLNTGELFF.

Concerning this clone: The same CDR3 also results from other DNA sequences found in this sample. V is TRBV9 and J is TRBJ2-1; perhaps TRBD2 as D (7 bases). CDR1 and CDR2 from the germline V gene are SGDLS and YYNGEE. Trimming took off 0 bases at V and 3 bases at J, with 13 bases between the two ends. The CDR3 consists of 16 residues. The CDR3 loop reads CASSVGGGGLYNEQFF. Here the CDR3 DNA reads TGTGCCAGCAGCGTAGGAGGCGGGGGCCTCTACAATGAGCAGTTCTTC.